This T cell receptor (beta chain) is from a study of blood T cell repertoires in COVID-19. Study details: Sites in the United States, Italy and Spain provided acute and convalescent COVID-19 samples.

All enrollees were roughly 18 to 89 years old and from fewer than 30 US areas. Assignment of participants to cohorts was predicated upon participant-reported clinical history. Under the authors' procedure: Estimation of nucleated cell counts relied on the amplification of reference gene primers. Measured with immunoSEQ multiplex PCR; TCRdb has only the in-frame clones, and not every one. V, J and clone size were drawn from that table, and D and trimming were deduced from the DNA. The sample holds 190,000 or so clones, around 84% seen once. Sequencing input: PBMCs or T cells enriched from blood (not recorded which). The TCR sequence derives from a man in his forties who had recovered from COVID-19.

The CDR3 is CASSTHLVRVREQYF. CDR3 sequence (DNA): TGTGCCAGTAGTACCCATTTAGTAAGAGTTCGCGAGCAGTACTTC. The chain recombines TRBV19 with TRBJ2-7, with unresolved D. Germline V lookup: CDR1 LNHDA, CDR2 SQIVND (reference sequence). The CDR3 is 15 amino acids. V was cut by 4 bases and J by 6 bases, with 19 bases left in between.